Listed below are T cell receptor beta chains from one sample, sequenced in a study of shared T cell receptors in the human thymus. Data came from immunoSEQ multiplex PCR; TCRdb stores just in-frame clones and leaves some out. Among 600,000 or so clones listed, about 89% were seen once. These data also featured in a second study, about human thymus T cells.

The sample taken for sequencing was thymocytes. The receptors here all came from a boy younger than two with a congenital heart defect. CDR3s include the opening cysteine and the closing phenylalanine or tryptophan. Each record gives: D gene, V gene, J gene, CDR3 protein, CDR3 DNA. The D gene is left open where the match is weak.

>NA|TRBV6-1|TRBJ2-2
CASSQTLNTGELFF
TGTGCCAGCAGTCAGACATTGAACACCGGGGAGCTGTTTTTT
>NA|TRBV18|TRBJ1-1
CASSPVGTNTEAFF
TGTGCCAGCTCACCCGTAGGGACAAACACTGAAGCTTTCTTT
>NA|TRBV27|TRBJ2-7
CASSSHLPLNEQYF
TGTGCCAGCAGTTCTCACCTCCCCCTAAACGAGCAGTACTTC
>TRBD1|TRBV30|TRBJ1-1
CAWIEAGGVMEAFF
TGTGCCTGGATCGAGGCAGGGGGCGTGATGGAAGCTTTCTTT
>NA|TRBV5-1|TRBJ1-6
CASSLFWKGMRSPLHF
TGCGCCAGCAGCTTGTTTTGGAAGGGGATGAGATCACCCCTCCACTTT
>NA|TRBV4-3|TRBJ2-7
CASSQDLGEPYSYEQYF
TGCGCCAGCAGCCAAGATCTAGGGGAACCATACTCCTACGAGCAGTACTTC
>NA|TRBV10-2|TRBJ2-1
CASSVLRPYNEQFF
TGCGCCAGCTCCGTCCTGCGCCCCTACAATGAGCAGTTCTTC
>NA|TRBV30|TRBJ1-2
CAWSGGLSNYGYTF
TGTGCCTGGAGTGGAGGGCTATCTAACTATGGCTACACCTTC
>NA|TRBV18|TRBJ1-4
CASSPPGTGEKLFF
TGTGCCAGCTCACCGCCGGGTACCGGTGAAAAACTGTTTTTT
>TRBD1|TRBV10-1|TRBJ2-7
CASSEKGQGSYEQYF
TGCGCCAGCAGTGAGAAGGGACAGGGATCCTACGAGCAGTACTTC
>NA|TRBV5-1|TRBJ2-6
CASSLTQGIDTGANVLTF
TGCGCCAGCAGCTTGACACAGGGAATCGATACTGGGGCCAACGTCCTGACTTTC
>TRBD1|TRBV6-5|TRBJ1-4
CASSYKQGVINEKLFF
TGTGCCAGCAGTTACAAGCAGGGGGTCATTAATGAAAAACTGTTTTTT
>TRBD1|TRBV7-9|TRBJ2-7
CASSSGQGFPQYF
TGTGCCAGCAGCTCGGGACAGGGTTTTCCGCAGTACTTC
>NA|TRBV29-1|TRBJ1-4
CSVESPGEGPSEKLFF
TGCAGCGTTGAATCCCCAGGGGAAGGTCCTAGTGAAAAACTGTTTTTT
>TRBD1|TRBV28|TRBJ2-2
CASTDRVDCTGELFF
TGTGCCAGCACGGACAGGGTGGATTGCACCGGGGAGCTGTTTTTT